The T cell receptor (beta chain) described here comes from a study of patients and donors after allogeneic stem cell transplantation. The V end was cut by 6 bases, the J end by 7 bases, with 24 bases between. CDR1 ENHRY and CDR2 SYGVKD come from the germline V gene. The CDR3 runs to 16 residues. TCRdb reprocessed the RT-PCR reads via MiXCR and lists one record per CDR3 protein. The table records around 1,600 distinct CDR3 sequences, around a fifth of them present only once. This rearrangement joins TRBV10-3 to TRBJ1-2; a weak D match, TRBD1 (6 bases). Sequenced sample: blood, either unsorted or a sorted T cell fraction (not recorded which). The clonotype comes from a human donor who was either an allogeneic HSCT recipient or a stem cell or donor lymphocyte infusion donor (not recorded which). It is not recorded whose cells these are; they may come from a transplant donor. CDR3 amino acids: CAISLSGGPTGSGYTF. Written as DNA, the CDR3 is TGTGCCATCAGCCTTTCCGGTGGGCCTACAGGGAGTGGCTACACCTTC.